The 20 T cell receptor beta chains below come from one sample, sequenced in a study of cytomegalovirus exposure and HLA in healthy donors. PCR employed 60 Vbeta and 13 Jbeta primers. Assay: immunoSEQ multiplex PCR; the TCRdb copy retains only in-frame clones and omits some. The sample records around 150,000 clones, approximately 75% being singletons. Sequencing was done on a sample of PBMCs. The receptors derive from a woman aged 18 to 35 in good health and CMV-seronegative.

The gene calls are TRBV5-1 and TRBJ2-5; D might be TRBD2 (5 bases). Looked up from germline, CDR1 is SGHRS and CDR2 is YFSETQ. The CDR3 sequence is 15 residues long. Trimming pared 4 bases from V and 3 bases from J, leaving 16 bases between. The chain's CDR3 is CASSAISGKKETQYF. As DNA, the CDR3 is TGCGCCAGCAGCGCCATATCCGGGAAGAAAGAGACCCAGTACTTC.

This clone was seen only once. The rearrangement joins TRBV10-1 to TRBJ2-5; no clear D. This CDR3 is built from 14 residues. V was trimmed by 4 bases and J by 0 bases, leaving 9 bases between them. Per germline, CDR1 WNHNN and CDR2 SYGVQD (reference sequence). DNA for the CDR3: TGCGCCAGCAGTGCAGCGACGTACCAAGAGACCCAGTACTTC. This gives the protein CASSAATYQETQYF.

This clone was seen a few times. The gene calls are TRBV11-1 and TRBJ1-1, with D possibly matching TRBD1 (6 bases). The V end lost 2 bases, the J end lost 3 bases, and 25 bases lay between the germline ends. The CDR3 is 19 amino acids. Germline V CDR1 and CDR2: SGHAT, FQDESV (reference sequence). CDR3 nucleotides: TGTGCCAGCAGCTTATTGGCAGGGGCCGTGCGGGGGCCAGACACTGAAGCTTTCTTT. It is translated as CASSLLAGAVRGPDTEAFF.

The chain couples TRBV28 to TRBJ2-1; TRBD1 is a possible D gene (6 bases). The CDR3 has 14 amino acids. Deletions cut 10 bases from V and 1 base from J, with 14 bases between. Germline V gene lookup returns CDR1 MDHEN and CDR2 SYDVKM. For the CDR3, the DNA is TGTGCCATCAAAGGGACATTTTCCTACAATGAGCAGTTCTTC. Residues: CAIKGTFSYNEQFF.

This chain joins TRBV7-9 and TRBJ1-4; D is possibly TRBD1 (5 bases). V was cut by 4 bases and J by 3 bases, with 15 bases left in between. Looked up from germline, CDR1 is SEHNR and CDR2 is FQNEAQ (reference sequence). The CDR3 is 16 amino acids. Written as DNA, the CDR3 is TGTGCCAGCAGCTCCGGGGGGAGCCGCGCTAATGAAAAACTGTTTTTT. The encoded protein is CASSSGGSRANEKLFF.

This CDR3 reads CASSIRGQNQPQHF. CDR3 DNA sequence: TGTGCCAGTAGTATAAGGGGACAGAATCAGCCCCAGCATTTT. The rearrangement uses TRBV19 and TRBJ1-5; 7 bases map to TRBD1. Germline V gene data show CDR1 as LNHDA and CDR2 as SQIVND (reference sequence). V shed 2 bases, J shed 4 bases, and the junction held 2 bases outside the gene matches. The CDR3 length is 14 residues.

The chain uses TRBV28 and TRBJ2-2; the D is unclear. The CDR3 runs 12 residues. V shed 6 bases and J shed 4 bases, with 6 bases lying between them. The germline CDR1 and CDR2 sequences are MDHEN and SYDVKM. In nucleotides, the CDR3 is TGTGCCAGCAGCATTGTCACCGGGGAGCTGTTTTTT. Its protein product is CASSIVTGELFF.

The chain joins TRBV4-2 to TRBJ2-7; 8 bases are a match to TRBD2. The germline V gene has CDR1 LGHNA and CDR2 YNFKEQ. V shed 4 bases and J 4 bases; nucleotides not matched to a gene: 15. This CDR3 has 17 residues. DNA of the CDR3: TGTGCCAGCAGCCGACCACCTACCGGGACTAGTACGTACGAGCAGTACTTC. This encodes CASSRPPTGTSTYEQYF.

The J gene is TRBJ2-2, the V gene TRBV9, with TRBD2 identical over 13 bases. The V segment lost 3 bases and the J segment 3 bases; nucleotides outside the gene matches: 5. Per the germline V gene, CDR1 is SGDLS and CDR2 is YYNGEE. The CDR3 loop spans 17 amino acids. The CDR3 sequence is CASSAWTSGGHTGELFF. For the CDR3, the DNA is TGTGCCAGCAGCGCATGGACTAGCGGGGGACACACCGGGGAGCTGTTTTTT.

V gene TRBV6-1 combines with J gene TRBJ1-4, with 7 bases matching TRBD1. Germline lookup yields CDR1 MNHNS and CDR2 SASEGT. The length of the CDR3 is 14 residues. With 7 bases clipped from V and 8 bases from J, the junction kept 10 bases outside the gene matches. As DNA, the CDR3 is TGTGCCAGCAAGGAGACAGGGCGAGAAGAAAAACTGTTTTTT. The encoded protein is CASKETGREEKLFF.

This clone has just a few counts. The chain combines TRBV5-4 with TRBJ2-4; perhaps TRBD2 as D (7 bases). The V gene lost 4 bases and the J gene lost 1 base, with 15 bases spanning the gap. CDR3 size: 16 residues. The germline V gene encodes CDR1 SGHNT and CDR2 YYREEE (reference sequence). CDR3 nucleotide sequence: TGTGCCAGCAGCCCGGGGGGCGGGAGTGCCAAAAACATTCAGTACTTC. It encodes CASSPGGGSAKNIQYF. The full variable domain, with the rest looked up from reference TRBV5-4 and TRBJ2-4, is ETGVTQSPTHLIKTRGQQVTLRCSSQSGHNTVSWYQQALGQGPQFIFQYYREEENGRGNFPPRFSGLQFPNYSSELNVNALELDDSALYLCASSPGGGSAKNIQYFGAGTRLSVL.

The rearrangement links TRBV6-1 to TRBJ2-7, with 7 bases that match TRBD1. V shed 5 bases and J 2 bases; nucleotides not matched to a gene: 6. The CDR3 is 14 residues long. Germline values: CDR1 MNHNS, CDR2 SASEGT. This chain's CDR3 is CASSSQGTPYEQYF. CDR3 sequence (DNA): TGTGCCAGCAGTTCACAGGGGACCCCCTACGAGCAGTACTTC.

About this clone itself: A read error may account for a junction end that differs from germline. This rearrangement joins TRBV7-9 to TRBJ2-6; 7 nucleotides align to TRBD1. This CDR3 has 18 residues. Germline V gene data show CDR1 as SEHNR and CDR2 as FQNEAQ (reference sequence). This CDR3 is CSSSLVPMTGSGANVLTF. Written as DNA, the CDR3 is TGTTCCAGCAGCTTAGTTCCGATGACAGGGTCGGGGGCCAACGTCCTGACTTTC.

V and J are TRBV6-5 and TRBJ1-1; 7 bases are shared with TRBD1. Germline V gene data show CDR1 as MNHEY and CDR2 as SVGAGI. V shed 5 bases, J shed 0 bases, and the junction held 3 bases outside the gene matches. The CDR3 runs to 14 residues. The CDR3 loop is CASSEDRVNTEAFF. Written as DNA, the CDR3 is TGTGCCAGCAGTGAAGACAGGGTGAACACTGAAGCTTTCTTT.

As regards this clone: Other DNA variants within this sample encode the same CDR3. The chain uses TRBV6-1 and TRBJ2-1, with TRBD1 matching over 8 bases. Trimming cost V 6 bases and J 0 bases; bases outside gene matches: 1. Germline CDR1 and CDR2: MNHNS and SASEGT. The CDR3 has 14 residues. DNA of the CDR3: TGTGCCAGCAGAACAGGGGGCTCCTACAATGAGCAGTTCTTC. Protein sequence: CASRTGGSYNEQFF.

This chain joins TRBV5-1 and TRBJ1-3; D uncertain. This CDR3 is built from 15 residues. Trimming stripped 0 bases from V and 7 bases from J, with 14 bases between. CDR1 and CDR2 (germline): SGHRS, YFSETQ. The CDR3 DNA reads TGCGCCAGCAGCTTGGGCGCCGGACTGGGTAACACCATATATTTT. Encoded protein: CASSLGAGLGNTIYF.

This clone was found once. The rearrangement uses TRBV30 and TRBJ1-1, with a possible D match to TRBD1 (6 bases). V was shortened by 7 bases and J by 3 bases, with 12 bases between the two germline ends. Per the germline V gene, CDR1 is GTSNPN and CDR2 is SVGIG (reference sequence). The length of the CDR3 is 12 residues. The CDR3 sequence is CASNRAHTEAFF. As DNA, the CDR3 is TGTGCCTCGAACAGGGCCCACACTGAAGCTTTCTTT.

The rearrangement links TRBV6-1 to TRBJ1-5; 8 positions agree with TRBD1. V was pared by 3 bases and J by 2 bases, with 0 bases of the junction left unmatched. This CDR3 has 14 amino acids. In germline, CDR1 is MNHNS, CDR2 SASEGT. CDR3: CASSEDRGNQPQHF. The CDR3 DNA is TGTGCCAGCAGTGAGGACAGGGGCAATCAGCCCCAGCATTTT.

This chain connects TRBV10-3 to TRBJ2-5, with 8 bases aligning to TRBD2. V gave up 6 bases and J gave up 1 base; unmatched junction bases: 7. Germline assignment: CDR1 ENHRY and CDR2 SYGVKD. The CDR3 has 15 residues. CDR3 DNA: TGTGCCATCAGCACAGCGGGGGTACTCCAAGAGACCCAGTACTTC. This codes for CAISTAGVLQETQYF.

V usage is TRBV4-1 and J usage is TRBJ2-7; perhaps TRBD1 as D (6 bases). The J call may be wrong; the DNA end is better matched by TRBJ2-5. Germline V gives CDR1 MGHRA, CDR2 YSYEKL. The length of the CDR3 is 15 residues. The CDR3 coding sequence is TGCGCCAGCAGCCAAGATTGGACAGTCAGAGAGACCCAGTACTTC. It specifies CASSQDWTVRETQYF.